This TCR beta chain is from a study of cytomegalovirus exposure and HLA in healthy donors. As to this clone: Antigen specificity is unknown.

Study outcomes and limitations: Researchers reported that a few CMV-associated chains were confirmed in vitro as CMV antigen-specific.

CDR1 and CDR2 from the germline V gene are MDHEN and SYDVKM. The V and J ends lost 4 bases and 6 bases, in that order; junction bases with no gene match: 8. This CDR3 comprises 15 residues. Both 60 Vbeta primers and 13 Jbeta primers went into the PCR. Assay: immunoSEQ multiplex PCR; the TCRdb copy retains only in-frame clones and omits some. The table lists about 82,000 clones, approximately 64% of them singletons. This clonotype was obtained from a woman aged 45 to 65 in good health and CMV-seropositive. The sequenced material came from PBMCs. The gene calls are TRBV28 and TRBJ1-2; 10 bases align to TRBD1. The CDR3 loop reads CASSSLPDRGNGYTF. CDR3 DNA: TGTGCCAGCAGTTCTCTTCCGGACAGGGGGAATGGCTACACCTTC.